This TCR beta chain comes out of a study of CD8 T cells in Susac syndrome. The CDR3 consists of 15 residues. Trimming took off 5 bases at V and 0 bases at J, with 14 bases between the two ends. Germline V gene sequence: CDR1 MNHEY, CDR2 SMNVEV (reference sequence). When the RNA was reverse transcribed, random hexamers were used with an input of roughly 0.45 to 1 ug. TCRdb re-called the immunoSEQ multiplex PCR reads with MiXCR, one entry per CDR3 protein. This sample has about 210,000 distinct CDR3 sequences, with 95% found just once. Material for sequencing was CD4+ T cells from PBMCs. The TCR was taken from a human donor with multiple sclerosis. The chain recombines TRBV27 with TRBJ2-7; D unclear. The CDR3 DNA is TGTGCCAGCAGTCCCCTTGAGTCGATCTCCTACGAGCAGTACTTC. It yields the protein CASSPLESISYEQYF.